The 32 T cell receptor beta chains given below trace back to one sample, sequenced in a study of T cell repertoires in cytomegalovirus infection. TCRdb analysed the reads with MiXCR anew, one entry per CDR3 protein. The sample holds 450,000 to 650,000 distinct CDR3 sequences, approximately 40% seen once. Their cognate antigens are unknown. Sequenced material: cultured PBMCs, taken from culture after CMV antigen stimulation. Receptors originate from a human donor in good health (CMV status not recorded). Some clones in this sample may be carry-over from other donors' samples.

The chain couples TRBV7-2 to TRBJ1-3; D unclear. From germline, CDR1 is SGHTA and CDR2 FQGNSA. V gave up 2 bases and J gave up 0 bases, with 8 bases separating them. This CDR3 is built from 15 residues. The CDR3, as DNA: TGTGCCAGCAGCTTATCCCCCGGCTCTGGAAACACCATATATTTT. It yields the protein CASSLSPGSGNTIYF.

The rearrangement joins TRBV20-1 to TRBJ2-5; TRBD1 agrees at 8 bases. The CDR3 is made up of 14 amino acids. Unmatched junction bases numbered 5, after V lost 1 base and J lost 4 bases. Germline lookup yields CDR1 DFQATT and CDR2 SNEGSKA (reference sequence). The CDR3 reads CSARGWTGRETQYF. DNA of the CDR3: TGCAGTGCTAGAGGGTGGACAGGGAGAGAGACCCAGTACTTC.

This sequence joins TRBV7-8 and TRBJ2-1; D remains ambiguous. Trimming shortened V by 5 bases and J by 0 bases, and 14 bases separated the two germline ends. This CDR3 is 16 amino acids long. Germline CDR1 and CDR2: SGHVS and FQNEAQ. CDR3 nucleotide sequence: TGTGCCAGCAGCCCAGTGCGGATTAGCTCCTACAATGAGCAGTTCTTC. This sequence encodes CASSPVRISSYNEQFF.

The table lists this clonotype with a few counts. V and J are TRBV7-2 and TRBJ2-1; a weak D match, TRBD2 (6 bases). Germline loops: CDR1 SGHTA, CDR2 FQGNSA. This CDR3 spans 13 amino acids. Trimming removed 5 bases from V and 8 bases from J, with 13 bases in between. CDR3 bases: TGTGCCAGCAGCAGGGAACTAGCATATGAGCAGTTCTTC. Translated: CASSRELAYEQFF.

Of note for this clonotype: A read error may account for a junction end that differs from germline. The V and J genes are TRBV7-2 and TRBJ2-1; 9 nucleotides line up with TRBD2. The CDR3 runs to 14 residues. The V gene's germline CDR1 is SGHTA and CDR2 FQGNSA. CDR3 nucleotides: TGTGCCAGCAGCATAGCGGGGGCCCCGAGGGAGCAGTTCTTC. Translated: CASSIAGAPREQFF.

V is TRBV6-2 or TRBV6-3 and J is TRBJ2-5; D is perhaps TRBD1 (5 bases). The ends were cut back, 0 bases at V and 3 bases at J, with 11 bases in the middle. CDR3 length: 15 residues. Germline V CDR1 and CDR2: MNHEY, SVGEGT. CDR3 amino acids: CASSYSIDREETQYF. The CDR3 DNA reads as TGTGCCAGCAGTTACTCAATCGACAGAGAAGAGACCCAGTACTTC.

This clonotype showed up just a few times. The gene calls are TRBV12-3 or TRBV12-4 and TRBJ2-6; D not certain. CDR3 length equals 16 residues. V was trimmed by 4 bases and J by 2 bases, leaving 12 bases between them. As DNA, the CDR3 is TGTGCCAGCAGTTCCCTGGATGGGGCTGGGGCCAACGTCCTGACTTTC. It encodes CASSSLDGAGANVLTF.

This clonotype was detected many times. The chain links TRBV7-8 to TRBJ2-3; possible D gene TRBD1, 5 bases. This CDR3 spans 17 amino acids. V lost 0 bases to trimming and J lost 2 bases, with 15 bases between them. The germline V gene has CDR1 SGHVS and CDR2 FQNEAQ. CDR3 protein: CASSLALVTDTTDTQYF. CDR3 sequence (DNA): TGTGCCAGCAGCTTAGCGCTGGTCACGGACACCACAGATACGCAGTATTTT. The full variable domain, rest sourced from reference TRBV7-8 and TRBJ2-3, is GAGVSQSPRYKVAKRGQDVALRCDPISGHVSLFWYQQALGQGPEFLTYFQNEAQLDKSGLPSDRFFAERPEGSVSTLKIQRTQQEDSAVYLCASSLALVTDTTDTQYFGPGTRLTVL.

The rearrangement uses TRBV7-2 and TRBJ2-1, with no clear D. CDR3 length equals 12 residues. V gave up 5 bases and J gave up 9 bases, with 11 bases separating them. From germline, CDR1 is SGHTA and CDR2 FQGNSA. The CDR3 protein is CASSPIAFEQFF. Written as DNA, the CDR3 is TGTGCCAGCAGCCCAATTGCATTTGAGCAGTTCTTC.

The rearrangement joins TRBV2 to TRBJ2-5, with 9 bases identical to TRBD2. Germline CDR1 SNHLY, CDR2 FYNNEI. This CDR3 is built from 15 residues. V was pared by 0 bases and J by 5 bases, with 4 bases of the junction left unmatched. The CDR3 region is CASSEASTSGETQYF. Written as DNA, the CDR3 is TGTGCCAGCAGTGAAGCCTCCACTAGCGGGGAGACCCAGTACTTC.

This rearrangement joins TRBV20-1 to TRBJ2-1; D uncertain. V lost 6 bases and J 7 bases, leaving 13 bases between the germline ends. CDR1 is DFQATT and CDR2 is SNEGSKA in the germline V gene (reference sequence). CDR3 length: 12 amino acids. CDR3 region: CSAAPQRNEQFF. CDR3 coding DNA: TGCAGTGCAGCCCCCCAGAGAAATGAGCAGTTCTTC.

V is TRBV7-2 and J is TRBJ1-1; D is possibly TRBD1 (6 bases). The CDR3 is made up of 13 amino acids. V shed 6 bases and J shed 1 base, with 9 bases lying between them. Germline-derived CDR1 and CDR2 are SGHTA and FQGNSA. CDR3 nucleotides: TGTGCCAGCAGGGGACAACAGAACACTGAAGCTTTCTTT. Its translation: CASRGQQNTEAFF.

This clonotype was seen at least ten times. The gene calls are TRBV7-8 and TRBJ2-2; TRBD1 matches 9 bases. Trimming removed 4 bases from V and 1 base from J; junction bases left unmatched: 13. In germline, CDR1 is SGHVS, CDR2 FQNEAQ. The CDR3 consists of 19 residues. CDR3 sequence (DNA): TGTGCCAGCAGCTCCCACCGGGACAGGGCCCTGGGGAACACCGGGGAGCTGTTTTTT. Translating gives CASSSHRDRALGNTGELFF.

This clonotype was observed a single time. The chain is built from TRBV6-4 and TRBJ1-3; no clear D. The germline gives CDR1 MRHNA, CDR2 SNTAGT. There are 16 residues in the CDR3. The V end was cut by 0 bases, the J end by 4 bases, with 13 bases between. Written as DNA, the CDR3 is TGTGCCAGCAGTGACTCGAATACCATGGCAGGAAACACCATATATTTT. It specifies CASSDSNTMAGNTIYF.

This clonotype was picked up a small number of times. The chain uses TRBV6-5 and TRBJ1-1, with D unclear. Germline V gene data show CDR1 as MNHEY and CDR2 as SVGAGI. Trimming pared 2 bases from V and 1 base from J, leaving 8 bases between. This CDR3 spans 14 amino acids. This CDR3 is CASSYRVRNTEAFF. The CDR3 DNA sequence: TGTGCCAGCAGTTACCGGGTTAGGAACACTGAAGCTTTCTTT.

The CDR3 loop is CASSFGTPGADYGYTF. CDR3 DNA: TGTGCCAGCAGTTTTGGGACACCAGGCGCGGACTATGGCTACACCTTC. The rearrangement uses TRBV12-3 or TRBV12-4 and TRBJ1-2; D is possibly TRBD1 (6 bases). This CDR3 is 16 amino acids long. V was clipped by 3 bases and J by 3 bases, with 17 bases between them.

This clonotype was counted at least ten times. The rearrangement links TRBV2 to TRBJ1-2; D not certain. Germline assignment: CDR1 SNHLY and CDR2 FYNNEI. CDR3 length equals 13 residues. V gave up 4 bases and J gave up 2 bases, with 8 bases separating them. Here the CDR3 reads CASSVDQNYGYTF. CDR3 bases: TGTGCCAGCAGTGTGGATCAGAACTATGGCTACACCTTC.

This clonotype was detected a few times. CDR3 DNA sequence: TGCGCCAGCAGCCAAGTTTTCAGGACGGGGAAACAAGAGACCCAGTACTTC. It specifies CASSQVFRTGKQETQYF. V gene TRBV4-1 combines with J gene TRBJ2-5, with TRBD2 as a possible D gene (5 bases). The V and J ends lost 1 base and 2 bases respectively, with 17 bases between them. The CDR3 has 17 amino acids. Germline V gives CDR1 MGHRA, CDR2 YSYEKL.

This clonotype was detected once. V is TRBV12-3 or TRBV12-4 and J is TRBJ2-1, with 12 bases aligning to TRBD2. J lost 9 bases, V lost 5 bases, and 5 bases had no gene match. The CDR3 totals 14 residues. This chain's CDR3 is CASSVTSGSTEQFF. The CDR3 nucleotides read TGTGCCAGCAGTGTGACTAGCGGGAGCACTGAGCAGTTCTTC.

This clonotype was seen more than once but under ten times. The V and J genes are TRBV6-1 and TRBJ1-3; maybe TRBD1 (5 bases). V was cut by 6 bases and J by 0 bases, with 15 bases left in between. The CDR3 has 16 residues. Per the germline V gene, CDR1 is MNHNS and CDR2 is SASEGT. CDR3 sequence: CASRVGTFYSGNTIYF. Written as DNA, the CDR3 is TGTGCCAGCAGAGTCGGGACCTTTTACTCTGGAAACACCATATATTTT.

This sequence joins TRBV7-2 and TRBJ2-3; D is possibly TRBD2 (6 bases). This CDR3 spans 16 amino acids. V dropped 1 base and J dropped 2 bases, with 13 bases sitting between them. CDR1 and CDR2 from the germline V gene are SGHTA and FQGNSA. The chain's CDR3 is CASSLGGGGTTDTQYF. The CDR3 nucleotides are TGTGCCAGCAGCTTAGGTGGTGGGGGGACCACAGATACGCAGTATTTT. Full variable domain (rest looked up from reference TRBV7-2 and TRBJ2-3): GAGVSQSPSNKVTEKGKDVELRCDPISGHTALYWYRQSLGQGLEFLIYFQGNSAPDKSGLPSDRFSAERTGGSVSTLTIQRTQQEDSAVYLCASSLGGGGTTDTQYFGPGTRLTVL.

The genes are TRBV7-8 and TRBJ2-4, with D uncertain. CDR3 length: 14 amino acids. Germline-derived CDR1 and CDR2 are SGHVS and FQNEAQ. The V and J ends lost 0 bases and 1 base respectively, with 4 bases between them. CDR3 nucleotides: TGTGCCAGCAGCTTAGCCGGGGCCAAAAACATTCAGTACTTC. Its protein product is CASSLAGAKNIQYF.

The CDR3 spells CASSFENGEQYF. CDR3 nucleotides: TGTGCCAGCAGCTTCGAGAACGGTGAGCAGTACTTC. V is TRBV7-6 and J is TRBJ2-7, with D unresolved. The germline V gene has CDR1 SGHVS and CDR2 FNYEAQ. This CDR3 has 12 amino acids. Trimming shortened V by 3 bases and J by 7 bases, and 10 bases separated the two germline ends.

The chain joins TRBV7-9 to TRBJ2-7; D gene unclear. Germline loops: CDR1 SEHNR, CDR2 FQNEAQ (reference sequence). The CDR3 extends over 15 amino acids. The V end lost 1 base, the J end lost 3 bases, and 13 bases lay between the germline ends. The CDR3 here is CASSLEFNRYYEQYF. CDR3 nucleotide sequence: TGTGCCAGCAGCTTAGAATTCAACAGATACTACGAGCAGTACTTC. Full variable domain (missing parts from reference TRBV7-9 and TRBJ2-7): DTGVSQNPRHKITKRGQNVTFRCDPISEHNRLYWYRQTLGQGPEFLTYFQNEAQLEKSRLLSDRFSAERPKGSFSTLEIQRTEQGDSAMYLCASSLEFNRYYEQYFGPGTRLTVT.

The chain couples TRBV6-5 to TRBJ2-7; 11 bases align to TRBD1. Looked up from germline, CDR1 is MNHEY and CDR2 is SVGAGI. Losses at the gene ends were 5 bases for V and 4 bases for J; bases not matched to a gene: 7. CDR3 size: 15 residues. CDR3 nucleotide sequence: TGTGCCAGCAGTACAACCGGGACAGGGGGATACGAGCAGTACTTC. It is translated as CASSTTGTGGYEQYF.

This clonotype was detected only a few times. The chain joins TRBV6-1 to TRBJ1-1; 7 nucleotides agree with TRBD1. Germline-derived CDR1 and CDR2 are MNHNS and SASEGT. This CDR3 spans 16 amino acids. The V and J ends lost 6 bases and 4 bases, in that order; junction bases with no gene match: 14. CDR3: CASRRETGRGGTEAFF. CDR3 DNA: TGTGCCAGCAGAAGAGAGACAGGGAGGGGTGGCACTGAAGCTTTCTTT.

This clonotype showed up just a few times. The genes are TRBV14 and TRBJ1-1; D is undetermined. Germline assignment: CDR1 SGHDN and CDR2 FVKESK. This CDR3 region has 14 residues. V lost 0 bases to trimming and J lost 4 bases, with 9 bases between them. CDR3 amino acids: CASSQEAGSTEAFF. The CDR3 DNA reads TGTGCCAGCAGCCAAGAAGCCGGGAGCACTGAAGCTTTCTTT. Looking up the rest from reference TRBV14 and TRBJ1-1 gives the full variable domain: EAGVTQFPSHSVIEKGQTVTLRCDPISGHDNLYWYRRVMGKEIKFLLHFVKESKQDESGMPNNRFLAERTGGTYSTLKVQPAELEDSGVYFCASSQEAGSTEAFFGQGTRLTVV.

This clonotype was counted only a few times. The chain joins TRBV7-9 to TRBJ1-1; the D is unclear. The ends were cut back, 5 bases at V and 0 bases at J, with 10 bases in the middle. The CDR3 spans 14 residues. The germline CDR1 and CDR2 sequences are SEHNR and FQNEAQ (reference sequence). CDR3 DNA: TGTGCCAGCAGCCCCCCGGGCATGAACACTGAAGCTTTCTTT. Amino acids: CASSPPGMNTEAFF.

V usage is TRBV6-1 and J usage is TRBJ1-2, with TRBD1 matching 10 bases. Germline V lookup: CDR1 MNHNS, CDR2 SASEGT. This CDR3 is built from 14 residues. Trimming removed 5 bases from V and 6 bases from J; junction bases left unmatched: 6. CDR3 sequence (DNA): TGTGCCAGCAGTCACCGGGACAGGGGTAATGGCTACACCTTC. This gives the protein CASSHRDRGNGYTF.

The CDR3 DNA reads TGTGCCACGAAACGCTCCGGACAGGGGGAGAGCTCCTATAATTCACCCCTCCACTTT. This translates into CATKRSGQGESSYNSPLHF. V gene TRBV10-3 combines with J gene TRBJ1-6; 10 nucleotides agree with TRBD1. This CDR3 is 19 amino acids long. The germline V gene has CDR1 ENHRY and CDR2 SYGVKD. V trimming: 10 bases; J trimming: 0 bases; junction bases outside the gene matches: 15.

This clonotype was counted between two and nine times. In DNA form, the CDR3 reads TGTGCCAGCAGCTCGGGGACAGGGGAATACGAGCAGTACTTC. Protein: CASSSGTGEYEQYF. The genes are TRBV7-2 and TRBJ2-7; 10 bases line up with TRBD1. Trimming took 4 bases from V and 4 from J; bases not matched to a gene: 4. CDR1 SGHTA and CDR2 FQGNSA come from the germline V gene. This CDR3 is 14 amino acids long.

The CDR3 bases are TGTGCCAGCAGGAAGACTGGACACTATGGCTACACCTTC. Translated: CASRKTGHYGYTF. The chain carries TRBV27 and TRBJ1-2; no definite D call. Trimming cost V 6 bases and J 3 bases, with 11 bases left between them. The CDR3 contains 13 residues. Per the germline V gene, CDR1 is MNHEY and CDR2 is SMNVEV (reference sequence).